This TCR beta chain was retrieved from a study of T-cell memory formation after mild COVID-19. Study context: Across donors, TCR clusters were largely donor specific.

Regarding the study as a whole: Some SARS-CoV-2-responding clones were already detected in memory before infection. Later expanders leaned toward CD4+, whereas clones contracting from day 15 to 85 were balanced CD4/CD8. Among contracting clones, CD4+ were mainly CM/EM and CD8+ enriched in EMRA.

This clonotype was counted only a few times. The antigen remains undetermined. Trimming took off 1 base at V and 3 bases at J, with 16 bases between the two ends. This CDR3 contains 17 residues. Germline V gene lookup returns CDR1 SGHTA and CDR2 FQGTGA. A single record per CDR3 protein comes from TCRdb applying MiXCR to the 5' RACE reads. The sample includes about 110,000 distinct CDR3 sequences, about 15% of them seen just once. Sequenced material: PBMCs or a T cell subset sorted from them (not recorded which). The TCR sequence derives from a man younger than 30 who had mild COVID-19 (a few samples of this study predate the infection). Cell type and time point are not known. The V call is TRBV7-3, the J call TRBJ1-3, with unresolved D. In nucleotides, the CDR3 is TGTGCCAGCAGCTTAAGTGCAGGTCACTTCGGTGGAAACACCATATATTTT. It translates to CASSLSAGHFGGNTIYF.